This T cell receptor (beta chain) was profiled in a study of blood T cell repertoires in COVID-19. On the study more broadly: Acute and convalescent COVID-19 specimens originated in the United States, Italy and Spain. From T cells, B-cell-depleted T cells, or PBMCs came the material, which was cDNA or gDNA.

Per the study methods: Amplified reference gene primers provided the basis for estimating nucleated cell counts. The assay was immunoSEQ multiplex PCR, and TCRdb's table has in-frame clones only and misses some. That table supplies the V and J calls and clone size; D and trimming were determined from the DNA. Counted here are 110,000 to 150,000 clones, about 76% occurring once; the ten biggest clones make up 4.5% to 5%. A Seattle source enrolled patients during active infection and followed them longitudinally. In this sample, this clone turned up a few times. V lost 0 bases to trimming and J lost 4 bases, with 10 bases between them. The CDR3 extends over 15 amino acids. Germline-derived CDR1 and CDR2 are LGHNA and YSLEER.

The TCR originated in a woman in her 70s with COVID-19, enrolled during active disease. The V and J genes are TRBV4-3 and TRBJ2-1; D perhaps matches TRBD2 (5 bases). Sequencing used peripheral blood. CDR3 loop: CASSQDTGGYNEQFF. The DNA for the CDR3 is TGCGCCAGCAGCCAAGATACGGGCGGGTACAATGAGCAGTTCTTC.